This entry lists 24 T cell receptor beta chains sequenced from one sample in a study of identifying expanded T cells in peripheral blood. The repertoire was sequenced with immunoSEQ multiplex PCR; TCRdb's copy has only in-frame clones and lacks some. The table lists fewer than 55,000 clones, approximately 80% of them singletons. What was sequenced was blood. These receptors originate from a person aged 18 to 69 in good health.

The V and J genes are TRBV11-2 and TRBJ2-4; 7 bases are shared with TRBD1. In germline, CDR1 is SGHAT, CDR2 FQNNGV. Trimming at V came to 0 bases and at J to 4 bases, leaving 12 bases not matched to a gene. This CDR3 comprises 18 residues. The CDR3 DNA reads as TGTGCCAGCAGCTTAGATTTAGGGGACAGCCCGGGGAAAAACATTCAGTACTTC. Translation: CASSLDLGDSPGKNIQYF.

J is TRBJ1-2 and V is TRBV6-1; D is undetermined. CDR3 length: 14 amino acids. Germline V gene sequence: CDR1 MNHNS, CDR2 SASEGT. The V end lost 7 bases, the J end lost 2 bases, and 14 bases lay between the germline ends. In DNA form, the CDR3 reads TGTGCCAGCACGTCGTCGGCGGGGAACTATGGCTACACCTTC. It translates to CASTSSAGNYGYTF.

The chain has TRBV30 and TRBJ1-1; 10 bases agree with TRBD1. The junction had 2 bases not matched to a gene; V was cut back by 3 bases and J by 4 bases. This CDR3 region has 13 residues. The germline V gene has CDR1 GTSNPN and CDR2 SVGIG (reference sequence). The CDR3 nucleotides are TGTGCCTGGAGGTGGACAGGGGGCACTGAAGCTTTCTTT. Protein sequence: CAWRWTGGTEAFF.

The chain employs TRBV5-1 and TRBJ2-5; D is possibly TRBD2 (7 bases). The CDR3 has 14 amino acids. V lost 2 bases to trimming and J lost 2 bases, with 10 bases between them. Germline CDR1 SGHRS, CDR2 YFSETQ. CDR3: CASSFRGGQETQYF. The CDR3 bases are TGCGCCAGCAGCTTTAGGGGGGGACAAGAGACCCAGTACTTC.

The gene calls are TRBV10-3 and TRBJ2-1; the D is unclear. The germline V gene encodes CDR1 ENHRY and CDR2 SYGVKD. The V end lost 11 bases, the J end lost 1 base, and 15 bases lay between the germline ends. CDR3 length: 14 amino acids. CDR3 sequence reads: CAVSPRQSYNEQFF. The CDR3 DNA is TGTGCCGTATCCCCGCGGCAATCCTACAATGAGCAGTTCTTC.

This chain's CDR3 is CASSYRTGATGELFF. The CDR3 coding sequence is TGTGCCAGCAGCTACCGGACAGGGGCCACCGGGGAGCTGTTTTTT. The chain has TRBV11-3 and TRBJ2-2; 9 positions match TRBD1. The ends lost 4 bases at V and 4 bases at J; junction bases unmatched: 4. This CDR3 spans 15 amino acids. Germline lookup yields CDR1 SGHNT and CDR2 YENEEA. Combining the CDR3 with reference TRBV11-3 and TRBJ2-2 gives the whole variable domain EAGVVQSPRYKIIEKKQPVAFWCNPISGHNTLYWYLQNLGQGPELLIRYENEEAVDDSQLPKDRFSAERLKGVDSTLKIQPAELGDSAVYLCASSYRTGATGELFFGEGSRLTVL.

The CDR3 here is CASSSGGTGGVSETQYF. The CDR3 DNA sequence: TGTGCCAGCAGCTCCGGGGGTACAGGGGGCGTTTCGGAGACCCAGTACTTC. J is TRBJ2-5 and V is TRBV11-2, with 9 bases identical to TRBD1. V lost 4 bases, J lost 5 bases, and 14 bases stayed unmatched. CDR1 is SGHAT, CDR2 FQNNGV, per germline. There are 17 residues in the CDR3.

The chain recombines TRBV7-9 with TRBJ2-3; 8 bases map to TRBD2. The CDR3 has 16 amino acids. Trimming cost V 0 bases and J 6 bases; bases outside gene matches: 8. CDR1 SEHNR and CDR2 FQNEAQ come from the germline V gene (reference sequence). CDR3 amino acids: CASSLAAGGPRDTQYF. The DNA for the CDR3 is TGTGCCAGCAGCTTAGCGGCGGGGGGCCCGAGGGATACGCAGTATTTT.

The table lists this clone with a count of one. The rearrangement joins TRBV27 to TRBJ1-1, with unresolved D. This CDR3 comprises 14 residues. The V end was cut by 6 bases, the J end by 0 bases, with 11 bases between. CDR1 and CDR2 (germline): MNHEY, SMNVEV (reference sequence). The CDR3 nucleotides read TGTGCCAGCAGCCCCCAGGTAATGAACACTGAAGCTTTCTTT. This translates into CASSPQVMNTEAFF.

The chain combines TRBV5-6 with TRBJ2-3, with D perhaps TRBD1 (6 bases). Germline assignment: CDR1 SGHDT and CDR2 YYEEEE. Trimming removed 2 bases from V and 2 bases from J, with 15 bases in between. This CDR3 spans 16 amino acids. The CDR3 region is CASSLEGVVNTDTQYF. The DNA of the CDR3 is TGTGCCAGCAGCTTAGAGGGGGTTGTTAACACAGATACGCAGTATTTT.

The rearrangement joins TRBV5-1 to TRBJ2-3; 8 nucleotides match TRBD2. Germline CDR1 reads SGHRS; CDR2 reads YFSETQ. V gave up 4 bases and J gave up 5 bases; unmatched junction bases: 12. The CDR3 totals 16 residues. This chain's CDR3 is CASSPLPGRAVDTQYF. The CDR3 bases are TGCGCCAGCAGCCCCCTCCCCGGGAGGGCCGTAGATACGCAGTATTTT.

The CDR3 sequence is CASGGGFEAFF. The CDR3 coding sequence is TGTGCTAGTGGGGGCGGGTTTGAAGCTTTCTTT. The chain combines TRBV12-5 with TRBJ1-1; no clear D gene. Germline CDR1 reads LGHNT; CDR2 reads FRNRAP. Trimming shortened V by 6 bases and J by 7 bases, and 9 bases separated the two germline ends. The CDR3 totals 11 residues.

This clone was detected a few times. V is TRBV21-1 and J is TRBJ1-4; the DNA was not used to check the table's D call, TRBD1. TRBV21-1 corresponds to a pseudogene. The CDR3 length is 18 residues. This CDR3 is CASSKVMNRGDANEKLFF. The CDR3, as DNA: TGTGCCAGCAGCAAAGTAATGAACAGGGGCGATGCTAATGAAAAACTGTTTTTT.

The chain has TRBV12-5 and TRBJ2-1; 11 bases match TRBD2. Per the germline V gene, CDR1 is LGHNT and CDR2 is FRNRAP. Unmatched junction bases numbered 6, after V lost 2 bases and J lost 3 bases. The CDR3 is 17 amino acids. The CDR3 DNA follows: TGTGCTAGTGGTTTGTACTCTAGCGGGGGGCACTACAATGAGCAGTTCTTC. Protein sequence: CASGLYSSGGHYNEQFF.

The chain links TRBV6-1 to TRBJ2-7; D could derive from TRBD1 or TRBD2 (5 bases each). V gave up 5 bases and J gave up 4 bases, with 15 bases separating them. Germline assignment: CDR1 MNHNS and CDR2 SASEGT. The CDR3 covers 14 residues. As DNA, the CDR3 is TGTGCCAGCAGTATGCGAGGGGCGCAATACGAGCAGTACTTC. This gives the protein CASSMRGAQYEQYF.

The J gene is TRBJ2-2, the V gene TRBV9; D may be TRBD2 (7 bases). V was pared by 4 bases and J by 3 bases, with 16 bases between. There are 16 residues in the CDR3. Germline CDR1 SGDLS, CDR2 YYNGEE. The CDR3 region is CASSKSGGADTGELFF. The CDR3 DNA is TGTGCCAGCAGCAAAAGTGGGGGGGCAGACACCGGGGAGCTGTTTTTT.

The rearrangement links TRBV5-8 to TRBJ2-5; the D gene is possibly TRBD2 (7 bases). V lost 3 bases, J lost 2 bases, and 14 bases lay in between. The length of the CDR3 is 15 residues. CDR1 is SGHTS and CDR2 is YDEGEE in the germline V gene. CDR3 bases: TGTGCCAGCAGCTCACAGGGACTACTGCAAGAGACCCAGTACTTC. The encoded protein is CASSSQGLLQETQYF.

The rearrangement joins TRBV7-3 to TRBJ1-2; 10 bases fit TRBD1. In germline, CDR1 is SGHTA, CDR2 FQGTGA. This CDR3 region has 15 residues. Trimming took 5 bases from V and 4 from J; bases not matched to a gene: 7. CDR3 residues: CASSAQTGGSYGYTF. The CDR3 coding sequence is TGTGCCAGCAGCGCCCAGACAGGGGGCAGCTATGGCTACACCTTC.

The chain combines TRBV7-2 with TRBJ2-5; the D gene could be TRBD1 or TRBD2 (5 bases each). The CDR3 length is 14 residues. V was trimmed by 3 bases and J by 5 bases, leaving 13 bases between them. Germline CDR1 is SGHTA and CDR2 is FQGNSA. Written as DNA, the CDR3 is TGTGCCAGCAGCTTCACGGGGACCGGGGAGACCCAGTACTTC. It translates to CASSFTGTGETQYF.

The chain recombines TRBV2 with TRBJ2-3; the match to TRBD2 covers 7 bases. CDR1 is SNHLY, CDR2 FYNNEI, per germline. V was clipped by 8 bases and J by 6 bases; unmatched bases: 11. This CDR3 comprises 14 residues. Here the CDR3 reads CASLRQMGGDTQYF. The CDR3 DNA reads TGTGCCAGCCTACGGCAAATGGGGGGGGATACGCAGTATTTT.

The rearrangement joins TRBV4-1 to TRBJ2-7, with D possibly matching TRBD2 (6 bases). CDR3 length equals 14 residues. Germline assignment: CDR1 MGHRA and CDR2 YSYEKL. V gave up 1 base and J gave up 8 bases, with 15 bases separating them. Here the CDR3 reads CASSQVSPTSQQYF. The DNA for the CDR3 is TGCGCCAGCAGCCAAGTATCCCCCACTAGCCAGCAGTACTTC.

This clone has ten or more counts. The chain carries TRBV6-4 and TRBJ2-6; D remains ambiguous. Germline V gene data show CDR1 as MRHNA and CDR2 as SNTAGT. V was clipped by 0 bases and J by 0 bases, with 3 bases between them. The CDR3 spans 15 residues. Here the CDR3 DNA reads TGTGCCAGCAGTGACTCGCACTCTGGGGCCAACGTCCTGACTTTC. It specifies CASSDSHSGANVLTF.

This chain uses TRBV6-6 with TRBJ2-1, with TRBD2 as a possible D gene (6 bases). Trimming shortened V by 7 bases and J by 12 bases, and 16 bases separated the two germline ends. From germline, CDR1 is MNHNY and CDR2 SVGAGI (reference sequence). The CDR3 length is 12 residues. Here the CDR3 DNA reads TGTGCCAGCACAGACCGGACTAAAGGGCAGTTCTTC. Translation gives CASTDRTKGQFF.

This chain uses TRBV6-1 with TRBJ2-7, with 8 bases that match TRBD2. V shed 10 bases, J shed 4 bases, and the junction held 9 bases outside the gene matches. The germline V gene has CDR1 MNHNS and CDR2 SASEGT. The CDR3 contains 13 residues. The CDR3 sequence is CATSAGVGYEQYF. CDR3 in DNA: TGTGCCACCTCAGCGGGAGTAGGGTACGAGCAGTACTTC.